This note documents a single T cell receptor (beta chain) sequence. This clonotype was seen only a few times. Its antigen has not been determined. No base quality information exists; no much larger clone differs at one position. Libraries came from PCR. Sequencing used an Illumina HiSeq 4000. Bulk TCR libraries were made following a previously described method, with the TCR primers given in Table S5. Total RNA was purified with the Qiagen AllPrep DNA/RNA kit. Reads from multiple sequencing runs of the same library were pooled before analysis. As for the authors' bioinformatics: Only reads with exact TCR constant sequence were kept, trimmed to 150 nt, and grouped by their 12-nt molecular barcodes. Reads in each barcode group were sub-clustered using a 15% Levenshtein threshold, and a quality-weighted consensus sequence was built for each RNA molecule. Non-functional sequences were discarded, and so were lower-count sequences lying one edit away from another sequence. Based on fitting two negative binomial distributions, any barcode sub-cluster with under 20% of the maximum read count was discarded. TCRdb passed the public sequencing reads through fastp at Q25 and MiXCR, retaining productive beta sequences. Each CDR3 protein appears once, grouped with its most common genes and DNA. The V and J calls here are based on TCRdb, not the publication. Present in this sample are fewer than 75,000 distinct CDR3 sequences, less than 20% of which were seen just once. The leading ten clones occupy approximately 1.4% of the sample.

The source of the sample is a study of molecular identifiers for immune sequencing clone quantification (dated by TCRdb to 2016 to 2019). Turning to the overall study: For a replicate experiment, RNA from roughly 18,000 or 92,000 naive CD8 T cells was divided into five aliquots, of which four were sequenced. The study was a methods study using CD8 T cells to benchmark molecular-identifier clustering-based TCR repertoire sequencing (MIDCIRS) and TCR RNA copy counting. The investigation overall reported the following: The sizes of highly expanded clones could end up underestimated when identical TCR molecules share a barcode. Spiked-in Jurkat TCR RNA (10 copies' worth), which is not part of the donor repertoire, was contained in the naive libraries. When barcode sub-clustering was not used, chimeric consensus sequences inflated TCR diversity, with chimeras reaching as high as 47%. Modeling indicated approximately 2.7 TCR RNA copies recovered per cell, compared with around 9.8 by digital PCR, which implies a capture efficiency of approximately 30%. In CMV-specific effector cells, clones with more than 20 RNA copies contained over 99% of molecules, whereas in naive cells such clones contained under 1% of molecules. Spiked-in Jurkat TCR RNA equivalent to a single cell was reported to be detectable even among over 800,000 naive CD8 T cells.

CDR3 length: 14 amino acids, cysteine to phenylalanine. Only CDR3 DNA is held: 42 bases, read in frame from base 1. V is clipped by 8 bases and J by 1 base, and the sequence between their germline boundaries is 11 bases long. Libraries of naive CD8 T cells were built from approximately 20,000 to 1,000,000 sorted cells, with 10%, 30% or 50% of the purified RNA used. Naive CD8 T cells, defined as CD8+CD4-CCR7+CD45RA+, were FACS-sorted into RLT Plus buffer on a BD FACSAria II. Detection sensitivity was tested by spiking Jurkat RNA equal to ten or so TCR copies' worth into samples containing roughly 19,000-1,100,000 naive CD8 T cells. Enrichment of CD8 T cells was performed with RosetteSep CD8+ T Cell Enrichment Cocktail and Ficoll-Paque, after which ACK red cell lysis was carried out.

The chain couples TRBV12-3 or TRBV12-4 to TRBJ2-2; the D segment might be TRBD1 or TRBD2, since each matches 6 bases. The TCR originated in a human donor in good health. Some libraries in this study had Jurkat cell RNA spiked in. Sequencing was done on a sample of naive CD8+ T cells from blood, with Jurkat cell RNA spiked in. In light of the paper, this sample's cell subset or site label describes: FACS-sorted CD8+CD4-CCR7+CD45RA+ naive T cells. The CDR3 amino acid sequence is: CASGRGENTGELFF. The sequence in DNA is TGTGCCAGCGGTAGGGGGGAGAACACCGGGGAGCTGTTTTTT.